The rows below give T cell receptor beta chains drawn from one sample of a study of cytomegalovirus exposure and HLA in healthy donors. TCRdb's copy holds only in-frame clones and misses some; the assay was immunoSEQ multiplex PCR. The sample holds more than 85,000 clones, 69% seen once. The sample consisted of PBMCs. The source is a man younger than 40 in good health and CMV-seronegative. Each CDR3 is given with its conserved first and last residue. A D gene is named only where the DNA matches it firmly. Not all rows give a size; the values are once, few, many and, for expanded clones, a class.

TRBJ2-6 . TRBV4-3 . TGCGCCAGCAGCCGGGACTCCCGCTCTGGGGCCAACGTCCTGACTTTC CASSRDSRSGANVLTF
TRBJ2-3 . TRBV18 . TGTGCCAGCTCACGGGAGCCTGGCACAGATACGCAGTATTTT CASSREPGTDTQYF
TRBJ2-2 . TRBV11-3 . TGTGCCAGCAGCTTGTCAGGGGTAAACACCGGGGAGCTGTTTTTT CASSLSGVNTGELFF
TRBJ1-5 . TRBV19 . TGTGCCAGTAGGGTCCGGGATAGCAATCAGCCCCAGCATTTT CASRVRDSNQPQHF
TRBJ2-1 once TRBV5-4 TRBD2 TGTGCCAGCAGCTTGGGACTAGCGGGAATTAGCTACAATGAGCAGTTCTTC CASSLGLAGISYNEQFF
TRBJ1-2 . TRBV11-2 . TGTGCCAGCAGCTTTGAGCGGGATAACTATGGCTACACCTTC CASSFERDNYGYTF
TRBJ1-1 few TRBV6-6 . TGTGCCAGCAGTAATCAGGAGAACACTGAAGCTTTCTTT CASSNQENTEAFF
TRBJ1-2 few TRBV5-4 . TGTGCCAGCAGCTTGGCCTCAGGGGATGGGGGCTACACCTTC CASSLASGDGGYTF
TRBJ1-4 few TRBV4-3 TRBD1 TGCGCCAGCAGCCATGCTGGACAGGGGCGGGAAAAACTGTTTTTT CASSHAGQGREKLFF
TRBJ2-7 once TRBV7-2 TRBD1 TGTGCCAGCAGCCCAGAACGGACAGGGAGATCCTACGAGCAGTACTTC CASSPERTGRSYEQYF
TRBJ1-2 . TRBV4-1 TRBD1 TGCGCCAGCAGCCCACGAGGGGGACAGGGCGGCTATGGCTACACCTTC CASSPRGGQGGYGYTF
TRBJ2-1 once TRBV19 . TGTGCCAGTTGCCGGGGAGGAGGGGGGGGCTCCTACAATGAGCAGTTCTTC CASCRGGGGGSYNEQFF
TRBJ2-1 . TRBV27 . TGTGCCAGCAGTCCCCAGGTTTTTGTTCCTCCCAATGAGCAGTTCTTC CASSPQVFVPPNEQFF
TRBJ1-5 . TRBV6-6 . TGTGCCAGCAGTTACGCGGGGGTAGGAGGCAATCAGCCCCAGCATTTT CASSYAGVGGNQPQHF
TRBJ1-5 . TRBV7-3 TRBD1 TGTGCCAGCAGCTTAACGGACAGGGGGCATCAGGATCAGCCCCAGCATTTT CASSLTDRGHQDQPQHF
TRBJ2-2 . TRBV5-1 TRBD1 TGCGCCAGCAGCTTGGAAGGGGGCGAGATCGGGGAGCTGTTTTTT CASSLEGGEIGELFF
TRBJ2-5 . TRBV28 TRBD1 TGTGCCAGCAGTTTAATCGGGACAGGGAGCGGGGAGACCCAGTACTTC CASSLIGTGSGETQYF
TRBJ2-2 . TRBV6-5 TRBD2 TGTGCCAGCAGTTACACTAGCGGCGACACCGGGGAGCTGTTTTTT CASSYTSGDTGELFF
TRBJ1-1 medium-sized TRBV20-1 TRBD1 TGCAGTGCGCGACAGGGGGCTGAAGCTTTCTTT CSARQGAEAFF
TRBJ2-7 . TRBV28 TRBD1 TGTGCCAGCAGCTGGGACAGGGCCTCCTACGAGCAGTACTTC CASSWDRASYEQYF
TRBJ2-1 few TRBV29-1 . TGCAGCGGGTATGGGTTAGCGGTGGGAAGTGAGCAGTTCTTC CSGYGLAVGSEQFF
TRBJ2-1 . TRBV5-1 . TGCGCCAGCACTCTCGTTCCGGGGTCTAACAATGAGCAGTTCTTC CASTLVPGSNNEQFF
TRBJ2-7 . TRBV27 TRBD2 TGTGCCAGCACTTCAGGAGGGAGGGACCCCTACGAGCAGTACTTC CASTSGGRDPYEQYF
TRBJ2-1 once TRBV28 . TGTGCCAGCAGAACCCCGGGACACGGCATCGGGTTTGAGCAGTTCTTC CASRTPGHGIGFEQFF
TRBJ2-1 . TRBV5-6 . TGTGCCAGCTCCCAAGGCAGGGCCTACAATGAGCAGTTCTTC CASSQGRAYNEQFF
TRBJ2-7 few TRBV5-1 TRBD2 TGCGCCAGCAGCCACGCGGCGGGAGGGACGTCCTACGAGCAGTACTTC CASSHAAGGTSYEQYF
TRBJ1-1 . TRBV10-2 . TGCGCCAGCAGTGAGCGGAGAGAAGCTTTCTTT CASSERREAFF
TRBJ2-1 . TRBV5-4 TRBD2 TGTGCCAGCAGCGTTGGAACTAGCGGGAGGCGGACGGGCTTTAATGAGCAGTTCTTC CASSVGTSGRRTGFNEQFF
TRBJ2-3 . TRBV5-4 TRBD2 TGTGCCAGCAGTCAGCGGGAGGGGGGCACAGATACGCAGTATTTT CASSQREGGTDTQYF
TRBJ2-7 . TRBV5-6 . TGTGCCAGCAGCTTGGTATTAAATTGGACAGCCATGTACGAGCAGTACTTC CASSLVLNWTAMYEQYF
TRBJ1-4 . TRBV18 . TGTGCCAGCTCGCACGGTTCAACTAATGAAAAACTGTTTTTT CASSHGSTNEKLFF
TRBJ2-1 few TRBV28 TRBD2 TGTGCCAGCAGTTTTGATCGGCGGGGGGGTCTGTTCTTC CASSFDRRGGLFF
TRBJ2-6 . TRBV19 TRBD1 TGTGCCAGTAGTATCGGACAGGGTCCTGGGGCCAACGTCCTGACTTTC CASSIGQGPGANVLTF
TRBJ2-7 . TRBV11-3 TRBD1 TGTGCCAGCAGCAGAGGGACAGGGCGAGACGAGCAGTACTTC CASSRGTGRDEQYF
TRBJ2-6 . TRBV5-6 TRBD1 TGTGCCAGCAGCCTAAGACAGGGTTTCACTGGGGCCAACGGCCTGACTTTC CASSLRQGFTGANGLTF
TRBJ2-1 few TRBV5-4 . TGTGCCAGCAGCTTAACGTACAACAATGAGCAGTTCTTC CASSLTYNNEQFF
TRBJ1-1 . TRBV11-3 . TGTGCCAGCAGCTTAGACTCAGGGACTGAAGCTTTCTTT CASSLDSGTEAFF
TRBJ2-7 . TRBV28 . TGTGCCAGCAGTTTGGTGGACAGCGGATTCTACGAGCAGTACTTC CASSLVDSGFYEQYF
TRBJ2-1 . TRBV5-1 TRBD1 TGCGCCAGCAGCTTGCGGGACAGTGGGGGCAATGAGCAGTTCTTC CASSLRDSGGNEQFF
TRBJ1-3 . TRBV4-3 TRBD1 TGCGCCAGCAGCCATGCTGACAGGGGATCTCGAAACACCATATATTTT CASSHADRGSRNTIYF
TRBJ2-5 . TRBV15 TRBD1 TGTGCCACCAGCAGAGGGACAGGGGGGATTGGTGAGACCCAGTACTTC CATSRGTGGIGETQYF
TRBJ2-6 . TRBV11-3 TRBD1 TGTGCCAGCAGCACCTTGACAGGGGGCTGCCACATCTCTGGGGCCAACGTCCTGACTTTC CASSTLTGGCHISGANVLTF
TRBJ1-4 once TRBV19 TRBD1 TGTGCCAGTAGTTTTGACAGGGGGCCGGTGGAAAAACTGTTTTTT CASSFDRGPVEKLFF
TRBJ2-3 . TRBV19 TRBD1 TGTGCCAGTAGTCCCAGGGGGCGCGGCACAGATACGCAGTATTTT CASSPRGRGTDTQYF
TRBJ2-2 . TRBV27 TRBD1 TGTGCCAGCAGTTCCGACAGGGCTACCGGGGAGCTGTTTTTT CASSSDRATGELFF